The 9 T cell receptor beta chains given below trace back to one sample, sequenced in a study of T cell responses to AZD1222 COVID-19 vaccine. TCRdb's copy holds only in-frame clones and misses some; the assay was immunoSEQ multiplex PCR. The data contain approximately 150,000 clones, 92% of them singletons. The sample here was peripheral blood, taken 28 days after the second AZD1222 dose. Receptors were obtained from an adult who received the AZD1222 COVID-19 vaccine.

The chain joins TRBV7-2 to TRBJ2-1, with 9 positions matching TRBD2. The V gene's germline CDR1 is SGHTA and CDR2 FQGNSA. Trimming took 4 bases from V and 0 from J; bases not matched to a gene: 1. CDR3 size: 15 residues. DNA for the CDR3: TGTGCCAGCAGCTCGACTAGCGGCTCCTACAATGAGCAGTTCTTC. Protein: CASSSTSGSYNEQFF. The full variable domain, completed using reference TRBV7-2 and TRBJ2-1, is GAGVSQSPSNKVTEKGKDVELRCDPISGHTALYWYRQSLGQGLEFLIYFQGNSAPDKSGLPSDRFSAERTGGSVSTLTIQRTQQEDSAVYLCASSSTSGSYNEQFFGPGTRLTVL.

The chain recombines TRBV11-2 with TRBJ1-3; perhaps TRBD1 as D (6 bases). The CDR3 is made up of 15 amino acids. The ends were cut back, 0 bases at V and 4 bases at J, with 10 bases in the middle. The germline gives CDR1 SGHAT, CDR2 FQNNGV. CDR3 protein: CASSLEGAQGNTIYF. The CDR3 nucleotides read TGTGCCAGCAGCTTAGAGGGGGCGCAGGGAAACACCATATATTTT.

V and J are TRBV5-1 and TRBJ1-2; D ambiguous. Trimming shortened V by 0 bases and J by 0 bases, and 6 bases separated the two germline ends. The CDR3 runs 14 residues. Germline V lookup: CDR1 SGHRS, CDR2 YFSETQ. Here the CDR3 reads CASSLAESNYGYTF. In DNA form, the CDR3 reads TGCGCCAGCAGCTTGGCAGAGTCTAACTATGGCTACACCTTC.

The chain carries TRBV19 and TRBJ1-5; D not resolved. The CDR3 is 15 residues long. V was trimmed by 6 bases and J by 7 bases, leaving 19 bases between them. Looked up from germline, CDR1 is LNHDA and CDR2 is SQIVND (reference sequence). The CDR3 sequence: CASSLLNAEKQPQHF. The CDR3 region has the DNA TGTGCCAGTAGCCTCCTTAACGCGGAGAAACAGCCCCAGCATTTT.

V usage is TRBV10-3 and J usage is TRBJ1-1; D may be TRBD1 (6 bases). Germline V CDR1 and CDR2: ENHRY, SYGVKD. The V and J ends lost 2 bases and 4 bases respectively, with 14 bases between them. The CDR3 is 15 amino acids. In DNA, the CDR3 is TGTGCCATCAGTGAGGTCGGGGGCGCGAGCACTGAAGCTTTCTTT. This sequence encodes CAISEVGGASTEAFF.

The chain carries TRBV6-6 and TRBJ1-1; no clear D. The CDR3 spans 16 residues. V was pared by 0 bases and J by 2 bases, with 13 bases between. Per germline, CDR1 MNHNY and CDR2 SVGAGI (reference sequence). Written as DNA, the CDR3 is TGTGCCAGCAGTTACTCGCTGGGTGGGATAAACACTGAAGCTTTCTTT. It translates to CASSYSLGGINTEAFF.

The chain employs TRBV5-1 and TRBJ1-3, with TRBD1 as a possible D gene (5 bases). The V gene's germline CDR1 is SGHRS and CDR2 YFSETQ. The CDR3 loop spans 15 amino acids. V shed 3 bases and J shed 0 bases, with 10 bases lying between them. CDR3 residues: CASSWDGRSGNTIYF. The CDR3 region has the DNA TGCGCCAGCAGCTGGGACGGACGCTCTGGAAACACCATATATTTT.

The gene calls are TRBV16 and TRBJ1-5; 10 bases fit TRBD1. The CDR3 contains 18 residues. The germline CDR1 and CDR2 sequences are KGHSY and FQNENV. Losses at the gene ends were 0 bases for V and 11 bases for J; bases not matched to a gene: 16. The DNA of the CDR3 is TGTGCCAGCAGCCAATCAGCCGGGACAGGGGATAATTTTTGGGCCCAGCATTTT. Translated: CASSQSAGTGDNFWAQHF.

This clone was observed once. The chain links TRBV5-1 to TRBJ1-4; tentative D call: TRBD1 (5 bases). Trimming left V 4 bases short and J 3 bases short, with 19 bases between. CDR1 and CDR2 from the germline V gene are SGHRS and YFSETQ. This CDR3 has 17 residues. CDR3 sequence reads: CASSLRAGRVANEKLFF. CDR3 coding DNA: TGCGCCAGCAGCCTACGGGCGGGCAGGGTAGCTAATGAAAAACTGTTTTTT.